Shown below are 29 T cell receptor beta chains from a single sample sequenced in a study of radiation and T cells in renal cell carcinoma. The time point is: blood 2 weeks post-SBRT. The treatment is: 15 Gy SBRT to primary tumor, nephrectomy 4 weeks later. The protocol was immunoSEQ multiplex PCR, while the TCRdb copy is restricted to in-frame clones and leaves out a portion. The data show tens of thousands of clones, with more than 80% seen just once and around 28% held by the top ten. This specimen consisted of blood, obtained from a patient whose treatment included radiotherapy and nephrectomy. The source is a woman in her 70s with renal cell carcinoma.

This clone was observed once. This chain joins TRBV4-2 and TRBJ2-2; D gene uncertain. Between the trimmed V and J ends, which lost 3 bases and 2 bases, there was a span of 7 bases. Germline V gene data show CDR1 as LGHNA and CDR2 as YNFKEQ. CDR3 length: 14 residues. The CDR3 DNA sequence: TGTGCCAGCAGCCAGGTCACAAACACCGGGGAGCTGTTTTTT. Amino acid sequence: CASSQVTNTGELFF.

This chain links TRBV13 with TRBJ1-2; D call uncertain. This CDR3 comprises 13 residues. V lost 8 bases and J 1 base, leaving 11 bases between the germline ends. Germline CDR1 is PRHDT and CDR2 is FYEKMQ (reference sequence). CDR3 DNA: TGTGCCAGCGCCGCCCAGCGTAACTATGGCTACACCTTC. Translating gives CASAAQRNYGYTF. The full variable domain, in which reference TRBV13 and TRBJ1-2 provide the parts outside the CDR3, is AAGVIQSPRHLIKEKRETATLKCYPIPRHDTVYWYQQGPGQDPQFLISFYEKMQSDKGSIPDRFSAQQFSDYHSELNMSSLELGDSALYFCASAAQRNYGYTFGSGTRLTVV.

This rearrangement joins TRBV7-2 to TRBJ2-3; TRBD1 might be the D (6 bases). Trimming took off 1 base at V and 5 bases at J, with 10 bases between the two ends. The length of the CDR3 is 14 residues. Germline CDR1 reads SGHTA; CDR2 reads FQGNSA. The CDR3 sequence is CASSLDQGIDTQYF. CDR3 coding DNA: TGTGCCAGCAGCTTAGACCAGGGGATAGATACGCAGTATTTT.

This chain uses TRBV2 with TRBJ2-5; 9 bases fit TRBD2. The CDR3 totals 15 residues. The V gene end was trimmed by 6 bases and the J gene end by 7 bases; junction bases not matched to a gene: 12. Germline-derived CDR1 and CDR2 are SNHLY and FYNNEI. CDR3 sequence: CASSGSGGSVGTQYF. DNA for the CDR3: TGTGCCAGCAGCGGAAGCGGGGGGAGCGTGGGGACCCAGTACTTC.

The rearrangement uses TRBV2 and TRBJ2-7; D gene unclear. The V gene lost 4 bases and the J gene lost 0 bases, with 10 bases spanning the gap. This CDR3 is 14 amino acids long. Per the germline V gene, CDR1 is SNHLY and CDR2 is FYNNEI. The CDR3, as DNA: TGTGCCAGCAGTGTGAGACCCAGCTCCTACGAGCAGTACTTC. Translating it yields CASSVRPSSYEQYF.

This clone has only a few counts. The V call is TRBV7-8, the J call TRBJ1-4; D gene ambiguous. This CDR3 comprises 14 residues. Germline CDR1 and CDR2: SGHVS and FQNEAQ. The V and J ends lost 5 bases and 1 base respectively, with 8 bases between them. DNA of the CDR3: TGTGCCAGCAGCCCGAGCAGAACTAATGAAAAACTGTTTTTT. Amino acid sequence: CASSPSRTNEKLFF. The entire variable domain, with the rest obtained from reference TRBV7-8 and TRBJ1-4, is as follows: GAGVSQSPRYKVAKRGQDVALRCDPISGHVSLFWYQQALGQGPEFLTYFQNEAQLDKSGLPSDRFFAERPEGSVSTLKIQRTQQEDSAVYLCASSPSRTNEKLFFGSGTQLSVL.

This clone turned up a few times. Written as DNA, the CDR3 is TGTGCCATCGGGACGGGGTTTAGCAATCAGCCCCAGCATTTT. Encoded protein: CAIGTGFSNQPQHF. V is TRBV10-3 and J is TRBJ1-5, with TRBD1 as a possible D gene (5 bases). The germline V gene has CDR1 ENHRY and CDR2 SYGVKD. CDR3 size: 14 residues. V was clipped by 8 bases and J by 0 bases, with 11 bases between them.

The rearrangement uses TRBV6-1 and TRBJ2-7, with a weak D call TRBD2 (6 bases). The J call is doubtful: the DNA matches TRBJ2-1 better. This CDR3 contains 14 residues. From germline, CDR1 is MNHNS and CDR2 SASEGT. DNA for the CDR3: TGTGCCAGCAGTGAAGGGGGGAGGCTCTACGAGCAGTTCTTC. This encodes CASSEGGRLYEQFF.

CDR3 sequence: CASSPPSAWELFF. CDR3 nucleotides: TGTGCCAGCAGCCCGCCTAGCGCTTGGGAGCTGTTTTTT. V is TRBV7-9 and J is TRBJ2-2, with a possible D match to TRBD2 (6 bases). CDR1 is SEHNR, CDR2 FQNEAQ, per germline (reference sequence). CDR3 length equals 13 residues. The germline V and J ends were trimmed by 5 bases and 9 bases, with 13 bases remaining between them.

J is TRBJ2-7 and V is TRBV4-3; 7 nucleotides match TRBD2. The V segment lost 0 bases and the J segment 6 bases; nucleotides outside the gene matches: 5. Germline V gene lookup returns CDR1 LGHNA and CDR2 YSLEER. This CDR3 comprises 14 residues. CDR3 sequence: CASSQDWGGTEQYF. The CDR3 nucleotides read TGCGCCAGCAGCCAAGATTGGGGGGGGACCGAGCAGTACTTC.

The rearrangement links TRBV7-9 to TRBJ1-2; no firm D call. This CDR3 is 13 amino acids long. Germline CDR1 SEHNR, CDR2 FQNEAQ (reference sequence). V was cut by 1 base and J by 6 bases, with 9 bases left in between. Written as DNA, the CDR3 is TGTGCCAGCAGCTTAGGGGGAGAGGATGGCTACACCTTC. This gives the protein CASSLGGEDGYTF.

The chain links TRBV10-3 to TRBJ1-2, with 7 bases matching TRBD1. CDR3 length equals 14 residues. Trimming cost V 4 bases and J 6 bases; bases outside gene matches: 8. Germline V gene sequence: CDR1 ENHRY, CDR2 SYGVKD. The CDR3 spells CAISASGGGHGYTF. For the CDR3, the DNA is TGTGCCATCAGTGCGTCAGGGGGGGGACATGGCTACACCTTC.

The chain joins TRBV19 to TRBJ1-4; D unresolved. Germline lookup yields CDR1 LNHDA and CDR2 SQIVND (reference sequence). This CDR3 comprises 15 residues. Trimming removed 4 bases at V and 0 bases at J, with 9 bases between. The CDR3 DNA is TGTGCCAGTAGTACCTGGCGAGCAACTAATGAAAAACTGTTTTTT. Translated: CASSTWRATNEKLFF. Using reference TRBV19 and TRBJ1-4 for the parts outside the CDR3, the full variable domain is DGGITQSPKYLFRKEGQNVTLSCEQNLNHDAMYWYRQDPGQGLRLIYYSQIVNDFQKGDIAEGYSVSREKKESFPLTVTSAQKNPTAFYLCASSTWRATNEKLFFGSGTQLSVL.

For the CDR3, the DNA is TGTGCCAGCAGCTTGGTTAGCGGGAGTAGTGAGCAGTACTTC. This translates into CASSLVSGSSEQYF. V gene TRBV5-5 combines with J gene TRBJ2-7; 9 bases are a match to TRBD2. The CDR3 sequence is 14 residues long. The V gene's germline CDR1 is SGHKS and CDR2 YYEKEE (reference sequence). J lost 7 bases, V lost 0 bases, and 5 bases had no gene match.

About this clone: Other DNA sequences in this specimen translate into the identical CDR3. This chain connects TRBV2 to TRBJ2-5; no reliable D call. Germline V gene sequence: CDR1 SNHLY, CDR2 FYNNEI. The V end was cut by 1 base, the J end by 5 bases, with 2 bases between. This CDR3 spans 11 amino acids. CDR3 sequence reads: CASSEGETQYF. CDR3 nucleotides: TGTGCCAGCAGTGAAGGGGAGACCCAGTACTTC.

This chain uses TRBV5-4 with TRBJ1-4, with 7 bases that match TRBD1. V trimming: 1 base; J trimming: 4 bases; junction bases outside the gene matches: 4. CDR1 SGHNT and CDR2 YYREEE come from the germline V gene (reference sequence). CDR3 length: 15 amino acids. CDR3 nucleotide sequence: TGTGCCAGCAGCTTGAACCAGGGGGGTAATGAAAAACTGTTTTTT. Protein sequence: CASSLNQGGNEKLFF.

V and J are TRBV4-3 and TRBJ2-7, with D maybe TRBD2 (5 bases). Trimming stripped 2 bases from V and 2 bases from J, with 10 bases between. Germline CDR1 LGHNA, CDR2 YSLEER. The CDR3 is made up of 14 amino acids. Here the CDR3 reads CASSQTGSTYEQYF. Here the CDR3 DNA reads TGCGCCAGCAGCCAAACGGGGTCAACCTACGAGCAGTACTTC.

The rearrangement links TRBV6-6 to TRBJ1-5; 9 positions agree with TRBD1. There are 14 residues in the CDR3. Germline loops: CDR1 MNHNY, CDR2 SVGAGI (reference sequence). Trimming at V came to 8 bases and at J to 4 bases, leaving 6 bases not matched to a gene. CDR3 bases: TGTGCCAGCCAGACAGGGGGGGTAAATCAGCCCCAGCATTTT. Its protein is CASQTGGVNQPQHF.

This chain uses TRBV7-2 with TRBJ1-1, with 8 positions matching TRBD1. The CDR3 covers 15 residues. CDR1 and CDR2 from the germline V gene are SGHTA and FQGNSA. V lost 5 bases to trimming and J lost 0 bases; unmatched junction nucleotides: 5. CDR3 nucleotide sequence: TGTGCCAGCAGCCATCCGACAGGGGTGAACACTGAAGCTTTCTTT. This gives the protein CASSHPTGVNTEAFF.

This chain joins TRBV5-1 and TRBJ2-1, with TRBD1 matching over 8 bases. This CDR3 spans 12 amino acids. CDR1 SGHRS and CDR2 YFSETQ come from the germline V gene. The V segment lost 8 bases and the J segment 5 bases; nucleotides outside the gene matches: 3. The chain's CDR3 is CASKQGDNEQFF. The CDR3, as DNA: TGCGCCAGTAAACAGGGGGACAATGAGCAGTTCTTC.

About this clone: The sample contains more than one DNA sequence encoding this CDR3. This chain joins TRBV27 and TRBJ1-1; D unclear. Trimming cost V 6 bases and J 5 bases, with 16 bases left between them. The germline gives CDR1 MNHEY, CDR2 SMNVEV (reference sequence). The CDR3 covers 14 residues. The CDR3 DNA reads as TGTGCCAGCAGCCTCGGGCCACCGGGGACTGAAGCTTTCTTT. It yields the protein CASSLGPPGTEAFF.

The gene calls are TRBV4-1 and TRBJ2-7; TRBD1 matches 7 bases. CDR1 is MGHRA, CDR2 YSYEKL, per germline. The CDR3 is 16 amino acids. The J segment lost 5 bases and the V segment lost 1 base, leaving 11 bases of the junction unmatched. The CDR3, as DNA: TGCGCCAGCAGCCAAGGACAGGGAAGTCTAGTCAACGAGCAGTACTTC. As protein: CASSQGQGSLVNEQYF.

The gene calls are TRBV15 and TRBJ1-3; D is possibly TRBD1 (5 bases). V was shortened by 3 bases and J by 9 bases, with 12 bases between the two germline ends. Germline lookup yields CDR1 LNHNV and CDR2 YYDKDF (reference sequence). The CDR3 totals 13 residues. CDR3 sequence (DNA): TGTGCCACCAGCAGGGGGGACGGCCCCACCATATATTTT. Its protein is CATSRGDGPTIYF.

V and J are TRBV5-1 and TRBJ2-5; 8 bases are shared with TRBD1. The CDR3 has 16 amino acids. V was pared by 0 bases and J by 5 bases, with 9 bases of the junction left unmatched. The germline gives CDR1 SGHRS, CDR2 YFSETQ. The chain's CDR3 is CASSLGAGGNSETQYF. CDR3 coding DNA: TGCGCCAGCAGCTTGGGGGCAGGGGGCAACTCTGAGACCCAGTACTTC.

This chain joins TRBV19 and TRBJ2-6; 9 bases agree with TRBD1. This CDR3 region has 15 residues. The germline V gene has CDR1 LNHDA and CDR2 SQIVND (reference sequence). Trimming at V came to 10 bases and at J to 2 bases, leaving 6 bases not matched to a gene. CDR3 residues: CATWTGAAGANVLTF. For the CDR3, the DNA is TGTGCCACCTGGACAGGGGCCGCTGGGGCCAACGTCCTGACTTTC.

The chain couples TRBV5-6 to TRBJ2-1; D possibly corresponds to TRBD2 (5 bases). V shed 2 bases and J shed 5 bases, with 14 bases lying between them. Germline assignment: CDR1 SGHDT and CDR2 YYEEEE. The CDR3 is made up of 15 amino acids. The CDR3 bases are TGTGCCAGCAGCTTCGGGGTAGTTGGTGACAATGAGCAGTTCTTC. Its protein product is CASSFGVVGDNEQFF.

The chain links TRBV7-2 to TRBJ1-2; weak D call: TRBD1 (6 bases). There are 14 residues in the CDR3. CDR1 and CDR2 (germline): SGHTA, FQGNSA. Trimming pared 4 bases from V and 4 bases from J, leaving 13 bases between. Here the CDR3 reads CASSSSGGSYGYTF. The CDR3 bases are TGTGCCAGCAGCTCGTCGGGGGGCAGCTATGGCTACACCTTC.

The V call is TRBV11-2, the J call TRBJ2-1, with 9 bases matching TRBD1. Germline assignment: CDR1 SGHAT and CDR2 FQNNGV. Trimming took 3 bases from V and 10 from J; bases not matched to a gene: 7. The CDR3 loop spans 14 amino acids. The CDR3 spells CASSLGGTGWEQFF. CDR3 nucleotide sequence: TGTGCCAGCAGCTTGGGCGGGACAGGGTGGGAGCAGTTCTTC.

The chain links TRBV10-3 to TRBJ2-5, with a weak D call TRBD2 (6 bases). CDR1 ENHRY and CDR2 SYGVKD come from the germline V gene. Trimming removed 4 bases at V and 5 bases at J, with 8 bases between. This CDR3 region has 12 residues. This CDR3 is CAISVGGETQYF. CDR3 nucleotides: TGTGCCATCAGTGTTGGGGGGGAGACCCAGTACTTC.